Given below is one T cell receptor (beta chain) in context. The antigen this receptor binds is unknown. No much larger clonotype is one base removed from it; base qualities were not supplied. This sample was taken from a study of beta chain features in type 1 diabetes listed by TCRdb under 2018. Some background on the complete study: Patients and healthy donors did not differ in mean age, gender distribution, total cell number or subset yield. In the study, recently diagnosed type 1 diabetes patients and matched healthy donors were compared on the TCRB repertoires of their sorted circulating CD4+ T cell subsets. A total of over 90,000,000 sorted cells were examined across all samples, and a strong correlation was observed between cell number per subset and RNA yield. Whereas all 30 or so donors provided naive and central memory subsets, regulatory and stem cell-like memory subsets were isolated from just 8 patients and roughly eight healthy donors.

The entire isolated RNA was reverse transcribed using the High Capacity cDNA Reverse Transcription Kit, and thus expressed TCRB transcripts were sequenced. Naive, central memory and regulatory T cell samples underwent deep immunoSEQ sequencing, averaging approximately 3.3 million total reads per sample. After sorted cells were lysed in RLT buffer, RNA was extracted with DNase-treated RNeasy Micro or Mini kits, with the choice depending on cell number. To prevent cross-contamination, every cell subset was processed on its own, while patient and healthy donor samples were processed together. The immunoSEQ multiplex PCR was used to amplify TCRB sequences from cDNA, generating 87-bp fragments that spanned the CDR3 region. Sequencing of the amplicons was done on the Illumina HiSeq platform. The original pipeline was this. Synthetic template baselines were used to correct PCR bias computationally, reads within Hamming distance 2 were collapsed together, and singletons that could not be merged were discarded. Reads were aligned against IMGT so that V, D and J genes, CDR3 length and insertions or deletions at six rearrangement sites could be assigned. Within each subset, clonotype counts were normalized to sorted cell number, after which true diversity and Gini coefficients were computed with the tcR R package. The overlap coefficient, calculated on TCRB nucleotide sequences, was used to measure repertoire sharing. Out-of-frame TCRB sequences from naive cells were analyzed as a proxy for the pre-selection repertoire. TCRdb took this table from immuneACCESS and kept in-frame rearrangements with V and J called. Such tables lack part of the clones; where checked against another copy, unresolved V genes explain under half of the gap, and the rest is unexplained. The V and J calls and clone size are taken from that table; D and trimming were inferred from the DNA. This sample comprises 550,000 to 850,000 clones, around an eighth of them detected only once. The ten largest clonotypes hold about 0.02% of the sample.

Beyond this particular receptor, the publication reports: A moderate but significant shortening of TCRB CDR3 length was observed in type 1 diabetes patients in all four CD4+ subsets. Shorter templates might have been favored by PCR, but patient and control samples were amplified and corrected together, so both groups would have been affected equally by any skew. Because cDNA was sequenced instead of genomic DNA, activated cells with high expression could be over-represented, although the groups did not differ in activation or CD3 levels. At VDJ recombination sites, patients with type 1 diabetes made fewer insertions and deleted more nucleotides, a pattern implying thymic rearrangement abnormalities. Naive, central memory and regulatory TCRB repertoires appeared more similar among patients than among healthy donors. Because small numbers of individuals were included in the HLA sub-analyses, any influence of HLA type on TCRB rearrangement was left unresolved.

Each donor gave one peripheral blood draw, roughly 0.11 L on average, collected into heparinised tubes. Using a panel that included CD45RO, CCR7, CD25, CD127, CD95 and CD27, naive, central memory, regulatory and stem cell-like memory CD4+ T cells were sorted on a BD FACSAria II. A purity above 98% was achieved for all sorted populations. Right away, PBMCs were isolated by Lymphoprep density gradient centrifugation and were stained directly, with no culture step. Samples were stained and sorted in pairs, with one healthy donor and one patient per experiment, so that batch effects were minimized. From the germline V gene, CDR1 is MGHDK and CDR2 is SYGVNS. The junction shows trimming of 1 base on V and 4 bases on J, plus 10 bases between the germline ends. There are 14 amino acids in the CDR3, from cysteine to phenylalanine inclusive. CDR3 DNA is the only sequence kept; it has 42 bases, read in frame from the first base.

Sequenced material: naive CD4+ T cells from blood. The cell subset or site label of this sample denotes: true naive CD4+ T cells. This receptor was obtained from a man younger than 35 with type 1 diabetes. Recombination joined TRBV25-1 with TRBJ1-2; no confident D gene assignment can be made. The nucleotide sequence reads as follows: TGTGCCAGCAGTGAATCCCCCGTTAGCTATGGCTACACCTTC. This encodes CASSESPVSYGYTF.